Shown below are 17 T cell receptor beta chains from a single sample sequenced in a study of blood T cell repertoires in COVID-19. Method: immunoSEQ multiplex PCR; TCRdb's copy keeps in-frame clones and lacks some. The sample includes over 130,000 clones, around four fifths of them seen just once. Sequencing input: peripheral blood. The receptor source for this set is an elderly woman with acute or convalescent COVID-19.

This clone has more than one count but fewer than ten. The chain has TRBV28 and TRBJ1-2; D possibly corresponds to TRBD1 (6 bases). Looked up from germline, CDR1 is MDHEN and CDR2 is SYDVKM. V dropped 5 bases and J dropped 4 bases, with 8 bases sitting between them. The CDR3 sequence is 12 residues long. The CDR3 bases are TGTGCCAGCAGTCAGGGGCGCTATGGCTACACCTTC. This gives the protein CASSQGRYGYTF.

This chain joins TRBV5-1 and TRBJ2-6; 7 bases match TRBD1. The CDR3 has 20 residues. J gave up 1 base and V 4 bases, and 17 bases lay outside the gene matches. CDR1 and CDR2 (germline): SGHRS, YFSETQ. The CDR3 bases are TGCGCCAGCAGCCCACGAACTGGGACAGCTCTACATTCTGGGGCCAACGTCCTGACTTTC. Protein product: CASSPRTGTALHSGANVLTF.

V and J are TRBV10-3 and TRBJ2-7, with D possibly matching TRBD1 (5 bases). Germline-derived CDR1 and CDR2 are ENHRY and SYGVKD. The CDR3 is made up of 13 amino acids. Trimming took 8 bases from V and 5 from J, leaving 16 bases between them. The CDR3 here is CAILNVQGHEQYF. The CDR3 nucleotides are TGTGCCATCCTGAACGTCCAGGGCCACGAGCAGTACTTC.

The chain carries TRBV5-1 and TRBJ2-7; tentatively, D is TRBD1 (6 bases). Looked up from germline, CDR1 is SGHRS and CDR2 is YFSETQ. V lost 4 bases and J 6 bases, leaving 20 bases between the germline ends. The CDR3 extends over 15 amino acids. The CDR3 sequence is CASSVRRSEGGEQYF. In DNA form, the CDR3 reads TGCGCCAGCAGCGTCAGAAGAAGTGAAGGGGGCGAGCAGTACTTC. Complete variable domain (other parts from reference TRBV5-1 and TRBJ2-7): KAGVTQTPRYLIKTRGQQVTLSCSPISGHRSVSWYQQTPGQGLQFLFEYFSETQRNKGNFPGRFSGRQFSNSRSEMNVSTLELGDSALYLCASSVRRSEGGEQYFGPGTRLTVT.

The V and J genes are TRBV28 and TRBJ1-2; D is undetermined. The CDR3 has 13 amino acids. Germline V gene lookup returns CDR1 MDHEN and CDR2 SYDVKM. V was shortened by 4 bases and J by 6 bases, with 12 bases between the two germline ends. The CDR3: CASSWGDTDGYTF. The DNA for the CDR3 is TGTGCCAGCAGTTGGGGAGACACCGATGGCTACACCTTC.

The CDR3 reads CATSPYGPRTDTQYF. The CDR3 DNA sequence: TGTGCCACCAGCCCCTATGGGCCCCGCACAGATACGCAGTATTTT. The chain employs TRBV24-1 and TRBJ2-3; D remains unclear. V gave up 7 bases and J gave up 1 base, with 14 bases separating them. Germline V gene data show CDR1 as KGHDR and CDR2 as SFDVKD. This CDR3 has 15 residues.

V gene TRBV5-6 combines with J gene TRBJ2-1; 15 bases match TRBD2. The CDR3 runs to 15 residues. V lost 3 bases to trimming and J lost 7 bases; unmatched junction nucleotides: 2. CDR1 is SGHDT and CDR2 is YYEEEE in the germline V gene. The CDR3 nucleotides are TGTGCCAGCAGCTCGGGACTAGCGGGGGGTAATGAGCAGTTCTTC. Protein product: CASSSGLAGGNEQFF.

The chain employs TRBV3-1 (or the pseudogene TRBV3-2) and TRBJ2-5; the D gene is possibly TRBD2 (6 bases). Germline lookup yields CDR1 LGHDT and CDR2 YNNKEL (reference sequence). This CDR3 has 18 residues. V dropped 0 bases and J dropped 0 bases, with 17 bases sitting between them. CDR3 nucleotides: TGTGCCAGCAGCCAAGATTTCGGCGGACGGGGGTACCAAGAGACCCAGTACTTC. Translation gives CASSQDFGGRGYQETQYF.

The chain uses TRBV2 and TRBJ2-3; D not certain. The CDR3 has 13 residues. Germline CDR1 is SNHLY and CDR2 is FYNNEI. The V and J ends lost 3 bases and 2 bases respectively, with 6 bases between them. CDR3 DNA: TGTGCCAGCAGTGAGGGCTACACAGATACGCAGTATTTT. It translates to CASSEGYTDTQYF.

The chain carries TRBV15 and TRBJ1-5; 11 bases map to TRBD1. J lost 4 bases, V lost 4 bases, and 6 bases had no gene match. The CDR3 spans 16 residues. CDR1 is LNHNV, CDR2 YYDKDF, per germline (reference sequence). The CDR3 coding sequence is TGTGCCACCAGCATGGTGGGACAGGGGGTTAATCAGCCCCAGCATTTT. Protein product: CATSMVGQGVNQPQHF.

The chain uses TRBV4-2 and TRBJ2-5; 13 nucleotides line up with TRBD2. Germline CDR1 is LGHNA and CDR2 is YNFKEQ. The CDR3 spans 16 residues. J gave up 3 bases and V 4 bases, and 5 bases lay outside the gene matches. The CDR3 nucleotides read TGTGCCAGCAGCCCCCGCACTAGCGGGGGGGAAGAGACCCAGTACTTC. This translates into CASSPRTSGGEETQYF.

The chain has TRBV4-1 and TRBJ2-1, with 12 bases lining up with TRBD2. Trimming took 2 bases from V and 3 from J; bases not matched to a gene: 8. This CDR3 has 18 residues. The germline gives CDR1 MGHRA, CDR2 YSYEKL. In DNA, the CDR3 is TGCGCCAGCAGCCAAACTAGCGGGGGGCCCAATTACTACAATGAGCAGTTCTTC. It yields the protein CASSQTSGGPNYYNEQFF.

The J gene is TRBJ1-2, the V gene TRBV30; weak D call: TRBD1 (6 bases). Trimming shortened V by 5 bases and J by 8 bases, and 15 bases separated the two germline ends. Germline CDR1 reads GTSNPN; CDR2 reads SVGIG (reference sequence). The CDR3 spans 12 residues. CDR3 bases: TGTGCCTGGTCTCCGGGGACATTCGGCTACACCTTC. Translating gives CAWSPGTFGYTF.

The rearrangement links TRBV7-7 to TRBJ1-5, with D hard to call. Germline CDR1 and CDR2: SSHAT and FNYEAQ (reference sequence). V shed 5 bases and J shed 4 bases, with 6 bases lying between them. The CDR3 is 12 amino acids. CDR3 nucleotide sequence: TGTGCCAGCAGCCACAGTAATCAGCCCCAGCATTTT. This translates into CASSHSNQPQHF.

The V gene is TRBV5-1, the J gene TRBJ2-5; TRBD1 is a possible D gene (5 bases). The CDR3 is 14 amino acids. From germline, CDR1 is SGHRS and CDR2 YFSETQ. Trimming pared 1 base from V and 2 bases from J, leaving 9 bases between. CDR3 sequence reads: CASSLMGQQETQYF. The CDR3 DNA reads as TGCGCCAGCAGCTTGATGGGGCAGCAAGAGACCCAGTACTTC.

The chain has TRBV7-9 and TRBJ1-6, with D tentatively TRBD1 (5 bases). V was clipped by 5 bases and J by 6 bases, with 11 bases between them. CDR1 and CDR2 from the germline V gene are SEHNR and FQNEAQ (reference sequence). The CDR3 loop spans 14 amino acids. The CDR3 loop reads CASSPGGSNSPLHF. In nucleotides, the CDR3 is TGTGCCAGCAGCCCGGGGGGGTCTAATTCACCCCTCCACTTT.

In its sample, this clone was seen once. The chain joins TRBV28 to TRBJ1-1, with D hard to call. V was cut by 7 bases and J by 1 base, with 13 bases left in between. CDR3 length: 14 residues. Germline-derived CDR1 and CDR2 are MDHEN and SYDVKM. CDR3 nucleotide sequence: TGTGCCAGCACTATATCGAGGGAGAACACTGAAGCTTTCTTT. Protein sequence: CASTISRENTEAFF.